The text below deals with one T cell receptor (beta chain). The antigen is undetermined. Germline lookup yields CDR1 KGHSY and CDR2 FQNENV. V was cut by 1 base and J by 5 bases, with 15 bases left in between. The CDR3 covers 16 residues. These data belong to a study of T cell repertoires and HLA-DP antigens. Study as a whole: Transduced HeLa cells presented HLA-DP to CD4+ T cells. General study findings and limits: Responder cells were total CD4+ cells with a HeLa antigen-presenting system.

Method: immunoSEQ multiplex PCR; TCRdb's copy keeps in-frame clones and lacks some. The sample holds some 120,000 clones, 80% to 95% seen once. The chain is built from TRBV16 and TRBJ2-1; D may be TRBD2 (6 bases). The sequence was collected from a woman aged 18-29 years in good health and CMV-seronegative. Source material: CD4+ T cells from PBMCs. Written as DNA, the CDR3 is TGTGCCAGCAGCCAATGGCGGCTAGCGAGAAACAATGAGCAGTTCTTC. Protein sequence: CASSQWRLARNNEQFF.